This T cell receptor beta chain is from a study of cytomegalovirus exposure and HLA in healthy donors. Points from the study as a whole: TCR beta sequences reportedly predicted the HLA-A and HLA-B alleles of most subjects accurately. In a later analysis, TCR beta V- and J-gene trimming showed a link to a missense DCLRE1C variant. In an earlier analysis, productive rearrangement rates for most beta V segments clustered near 87% or 30%.

The PCR employed 60 Vbeta primers together with 13 Jbeta primers. The protocol was immunoSEQ multiplex PCR, while the TCRdb copy is restricted to in-frame clones and leaves out a portion. The sample has fewer than 200,000 clones; around four fifths are singletons. In the case of this clone: As yet, its antigen is unknown.

V lost 1 base to trimming and J lost 6 bases; unmatched junction nucleotides: 3. The CDR3 covers 14 residues. The germline gives CDR1 SGHVS, CDR2 FNYEAQ. The specimen sequenced was PBMCs. The chain uses TRBV7-6 and TRBJ2-3; TRBD1 matches at 8 bases. This sequence was found in a young man in good health and CMV-seronegative. CDR3 protein: CASSLGQGSDTQYF. DNA for the CDR3: TGTGCCAGCAGCTTAGGACAGGGGTCGGATACGCAGTATTTT.